What follows is one T cell receptor (beta chain) and its context. Its antigen is currently unknown. Amplification of TCR beta CDR3 regions was performed using RNA transcripts as template. Carried out on the TCR CDR3, a first-round RT-PCR used the HTBI primer set. MiXCR was run by TCRdb on the multiplex PCR reads, yielding one entry per CDR3 protein. The table has some 800,000 distinct CDR3 sequences, 38% seen once. This specimen comes from a study of T cells in Graves' hyperthyroidism and ophthalmopathy. Study context: Pretreatment peripheral blood was obtained at initial diagnosis.

Germline CDR1 reads MNHNS; CDR2 reads SASEGT. The CDR3 has 14 amino acids. J was trimmed by 5 bases and V by 8 bases; bases with no gene match: 12. Findings and limits, study-wide: In simple terms, a model built on 13 V-J features told ophthalmopathy apart from stable hyperthyroidism.

The clonotype originates from a man between 18 and 29 years old with Graves' hyperthyroidism. Sequences were obtained from blood. The gene calls are TRBV6-1 and TRBJ2-7, with 7 bases identical to TRBD1. The CDR3 spells CASSPRTGNDEQYF. The DNA for the CDR3 is TGTGCCAGCTCACCTCGGACAGGTAACGACGAGCAGTACTTC.